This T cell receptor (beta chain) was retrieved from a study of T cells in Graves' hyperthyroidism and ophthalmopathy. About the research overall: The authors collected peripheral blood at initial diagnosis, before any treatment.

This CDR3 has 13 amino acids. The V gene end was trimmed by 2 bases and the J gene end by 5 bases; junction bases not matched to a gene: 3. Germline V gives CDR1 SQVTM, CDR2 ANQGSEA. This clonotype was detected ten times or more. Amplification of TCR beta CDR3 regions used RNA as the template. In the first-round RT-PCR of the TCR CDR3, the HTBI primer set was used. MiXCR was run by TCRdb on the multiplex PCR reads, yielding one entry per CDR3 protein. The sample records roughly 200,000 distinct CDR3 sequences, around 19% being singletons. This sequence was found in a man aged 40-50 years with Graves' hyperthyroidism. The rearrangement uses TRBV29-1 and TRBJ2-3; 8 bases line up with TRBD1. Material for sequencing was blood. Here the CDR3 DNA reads TGCAGCGTTGAATCAGGGGGCAAAGATACGCAGTATTTT. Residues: CSVESGGKDTQYF.